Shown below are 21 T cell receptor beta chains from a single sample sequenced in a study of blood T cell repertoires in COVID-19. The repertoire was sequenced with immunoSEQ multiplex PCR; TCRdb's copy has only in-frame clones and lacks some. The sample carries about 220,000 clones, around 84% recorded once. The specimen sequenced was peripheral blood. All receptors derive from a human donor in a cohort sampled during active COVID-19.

The chain's CDR3 is CASSISGGALEQYF. The CDR3 DNA is TGTGCCAGCAGCATTAGCGGGGGGGCTCTCGAGCAGTACTTC. The chain couples TRBV7-2 to TRBJ2-7; 11 bases map to TRBD2. The germline V gene encodes CDR1 SGHTA and CDR2 FQGNSA. V shed 5 bases and J 6 bases; nucleotides not matched to a gene: 6. CDR3 length equals 14 residues.

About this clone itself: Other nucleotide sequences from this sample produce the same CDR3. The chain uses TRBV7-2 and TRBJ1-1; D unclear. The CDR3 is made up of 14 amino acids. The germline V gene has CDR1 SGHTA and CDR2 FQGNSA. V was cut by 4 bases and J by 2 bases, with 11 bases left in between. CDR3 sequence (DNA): TGTGCCAGCAGCTCCCTCGGTCCCAACACTGAAGCTTTCTTT. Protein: CASSSLGPNTEAFF.

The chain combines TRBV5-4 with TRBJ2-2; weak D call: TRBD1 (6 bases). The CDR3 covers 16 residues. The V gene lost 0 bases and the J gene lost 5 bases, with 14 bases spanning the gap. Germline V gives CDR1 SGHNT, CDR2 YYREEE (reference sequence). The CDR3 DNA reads TGTGCCAGCAGCTTGGCCGCAGGGGTGCGGACCGGGGAGCTGTTTTTT. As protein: CASSLAAGVRTGELFF. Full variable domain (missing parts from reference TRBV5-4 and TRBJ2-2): ETGVTQSPTHLIKTRGQQVTLRCSSQSGHNTVSWYQQALGQGPQFIFQYYREEENGRGNFPPRFSGLQFPNYSSELNVNALELDDSALYLCASSLAAGVRTGELFFGEGSRLTVL.

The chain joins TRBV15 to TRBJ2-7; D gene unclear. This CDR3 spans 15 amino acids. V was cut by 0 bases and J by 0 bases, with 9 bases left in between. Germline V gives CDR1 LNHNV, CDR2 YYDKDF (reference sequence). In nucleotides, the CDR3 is TGTGCCACCAGCAGAGAAACTTTGAGCTCCTACGAGCAGTACTTC. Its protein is CATSRETLSSYEQYF. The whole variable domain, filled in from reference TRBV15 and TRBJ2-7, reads DAMVIQNPRYQVTQFGKPVTLSCSQTLNHNVMYWYQQKSSQAPKLLFHYYDKDFNNEADTPDNFQSRRPNTSFCFLDIRSPGLGDTAMYLCATSRETLSSYEQYFGPGTRLTVT.

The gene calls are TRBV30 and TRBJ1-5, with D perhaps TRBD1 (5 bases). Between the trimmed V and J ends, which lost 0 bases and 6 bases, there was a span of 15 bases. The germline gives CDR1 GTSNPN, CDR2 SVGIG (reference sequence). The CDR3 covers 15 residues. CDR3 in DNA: TGTGCCTGGAGTGTAGGAGGGGCGAATGTTCAGCCCCAGCATTTT. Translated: CAWSVGGANVQPQHF.

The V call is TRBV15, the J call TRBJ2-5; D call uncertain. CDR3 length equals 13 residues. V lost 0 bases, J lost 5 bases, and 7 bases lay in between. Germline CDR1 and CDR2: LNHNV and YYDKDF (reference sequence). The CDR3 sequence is CATSRDFEETQYF. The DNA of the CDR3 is TGTGCCACCAGCAGAGATTTCGAGGAGACCCAGTACTTC.

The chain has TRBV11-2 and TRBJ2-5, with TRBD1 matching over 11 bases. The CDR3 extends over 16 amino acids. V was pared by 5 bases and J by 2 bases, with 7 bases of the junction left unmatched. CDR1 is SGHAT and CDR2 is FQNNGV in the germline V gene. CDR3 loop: CASSRGTGGTQETQYF. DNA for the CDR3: TGTGCCAGCAGCCGAGGGACAGGGGGGACACAAGAGACCCAGTACTTC.

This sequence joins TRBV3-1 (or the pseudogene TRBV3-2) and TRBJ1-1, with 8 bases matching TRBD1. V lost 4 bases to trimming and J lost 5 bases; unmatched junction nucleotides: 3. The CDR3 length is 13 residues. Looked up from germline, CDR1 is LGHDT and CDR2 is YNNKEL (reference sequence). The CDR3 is CASSLTGETEAFF. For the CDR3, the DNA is TGTGCCAGCAGCCTGACAGGGGAGACTGAAGCTTTCTTT.

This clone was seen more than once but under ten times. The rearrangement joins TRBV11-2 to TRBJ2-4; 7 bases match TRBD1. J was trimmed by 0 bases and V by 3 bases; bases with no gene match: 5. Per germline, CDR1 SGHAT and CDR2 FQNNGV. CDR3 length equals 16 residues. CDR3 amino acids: CASSFQGELAKNIQYF. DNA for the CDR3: TGTGCCAGCAGCTTTCAGGGGGAACTAGCCAAAAACATTCAGTACTTC.

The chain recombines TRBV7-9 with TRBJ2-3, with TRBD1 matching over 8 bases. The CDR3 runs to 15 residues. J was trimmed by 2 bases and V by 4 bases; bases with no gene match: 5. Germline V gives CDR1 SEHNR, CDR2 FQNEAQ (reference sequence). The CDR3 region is CASSSRQGITDTQYF. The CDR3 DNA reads TGTGCCAGCAGCTCCCGACAGGGGATCACAGATACGCAGTATTTT.

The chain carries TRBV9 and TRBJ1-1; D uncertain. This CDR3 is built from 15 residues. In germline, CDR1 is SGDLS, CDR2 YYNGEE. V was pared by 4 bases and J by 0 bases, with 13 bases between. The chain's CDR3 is CASSSGVGVNTEAFF. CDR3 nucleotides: TGTGCCAGCAGCAGCGGAGTCGGAGTGAACACTGAAGCTTTCTTT.

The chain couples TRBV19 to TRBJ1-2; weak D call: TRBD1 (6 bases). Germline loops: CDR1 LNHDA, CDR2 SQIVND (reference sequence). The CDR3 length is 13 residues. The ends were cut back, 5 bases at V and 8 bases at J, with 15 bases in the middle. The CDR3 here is CASSHTGPEGYTF. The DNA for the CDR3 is TGTGCCAGTAGTCATACAGGGCCAGAGGGCTACACCTTC.

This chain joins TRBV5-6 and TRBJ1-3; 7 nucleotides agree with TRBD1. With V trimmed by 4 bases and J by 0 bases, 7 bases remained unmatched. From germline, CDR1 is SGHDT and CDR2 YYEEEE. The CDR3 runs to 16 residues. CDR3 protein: CASSPNRGYSGNTIYF. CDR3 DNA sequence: TGTGCCAGCAGCCCGAACAGGGGATACTCTGGAAACACCATATATTTT.

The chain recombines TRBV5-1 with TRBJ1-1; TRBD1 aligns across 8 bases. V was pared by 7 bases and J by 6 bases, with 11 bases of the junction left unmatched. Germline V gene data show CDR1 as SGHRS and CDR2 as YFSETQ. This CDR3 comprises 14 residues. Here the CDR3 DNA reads TGCGCCAGCCATCTCGGACAGGGATTGGCTGAAGCTTTCTTT. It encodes CASHLGQGLAEAFF.

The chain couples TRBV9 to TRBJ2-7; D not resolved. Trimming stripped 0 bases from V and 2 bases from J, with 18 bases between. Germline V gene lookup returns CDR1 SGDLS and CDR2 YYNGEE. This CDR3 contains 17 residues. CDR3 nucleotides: TGTGCCAGCAGCGTAGCTACGGTGGCGGTCCCGACCTACGAGCAGTACTTC. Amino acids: CASSVATVAVPTYEQYF.

The CDR3 nucleotides read TGCGCCAGCAGTTATGGGACTTCGTACCAAGAGACCCAGTACTTC. Translating gives CASSYGTSYQETQYF. The V call is TRBV5-1, the J call TRBJ2-5; TRBD2 might be the D (6 bases). Germline V gene sequence: CDR1 SGHRS, CDR2 YFSETQ. V was trimmed by 5 bases and J by 0 bases, leaving 14 bases between them. The CDR3 length is 15 residues.

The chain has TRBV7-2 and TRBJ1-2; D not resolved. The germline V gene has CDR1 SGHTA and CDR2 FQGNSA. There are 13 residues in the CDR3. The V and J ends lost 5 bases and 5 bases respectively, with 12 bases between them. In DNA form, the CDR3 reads TGTGCCAGCAGCCCCTCAGGTGGTTATGGCTACACCTTC. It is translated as CASSPSGGYGYTF.

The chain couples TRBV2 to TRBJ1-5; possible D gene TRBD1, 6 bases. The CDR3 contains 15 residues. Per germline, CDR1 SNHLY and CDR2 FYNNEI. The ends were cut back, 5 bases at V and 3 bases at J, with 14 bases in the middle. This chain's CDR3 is CASSLQTGPNQPQHF. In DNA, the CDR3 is TGTGCCAGCAGTTTACAGACAGGCCCCAATCAGCCCCAGCATTTT. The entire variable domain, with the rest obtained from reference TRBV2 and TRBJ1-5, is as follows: EPEVTQTPSHQVTQMGQEVILRCVPISNHLYFYWYRQILGQKVEFLVSFYNNEISEKSEIFDDQFSVERPDGSNFTLKIRSTKLEDSAMYFCASSLQTGPNQPQHFGDGTRLSIL.

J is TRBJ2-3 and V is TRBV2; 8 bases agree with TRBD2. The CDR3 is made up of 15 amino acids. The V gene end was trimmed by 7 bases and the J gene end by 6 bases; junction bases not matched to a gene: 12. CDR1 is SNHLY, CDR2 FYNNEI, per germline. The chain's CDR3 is CASTPGGLAGDTQYF. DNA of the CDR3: TGTGCCAGCACCCCGGGAGGACTAGCAGGGGATACGCAGTATTTT.

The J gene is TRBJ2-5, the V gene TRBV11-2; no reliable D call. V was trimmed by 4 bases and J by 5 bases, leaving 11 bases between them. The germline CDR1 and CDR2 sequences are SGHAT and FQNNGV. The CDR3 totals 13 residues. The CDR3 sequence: CASSWASRETQYF. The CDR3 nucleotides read TGTGCCAGCAGCTGGGCCAGCCGGGAGACCCAGTACTTC.

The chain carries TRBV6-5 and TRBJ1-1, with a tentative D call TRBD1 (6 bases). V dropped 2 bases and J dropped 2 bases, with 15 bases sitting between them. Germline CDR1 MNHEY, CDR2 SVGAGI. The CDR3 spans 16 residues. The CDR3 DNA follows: TGTGCCAGCAGTTACCGGTCAGGGGTTGGTAACACTGAAGCTTTCTTT. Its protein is CASSYRSGVGNTEAFF.